The TCR beta chain described here comes from a study of shared clonotypes between healthy human individuals. Study observations and caveats: Blood alone was sampled, and tissue repertoires likely differ. What rarefaction showed was incomplete sorted-subset sequencing despite large depth.

V lost 5 bases, J lost 6 bases, and 11 bases lay in between. The CDR3 loop spans 13 amino acids. CDR1 and CDR2 from the germline V gene are MNHEY and SMNVEV (reference sequence). Sequencing was performed with immunoSEQ multiplex PCR; in TCRdb, only in-frame clones are kept and a portion is missing. The top ten clones hold about 0.11% of a sample with approximately 600,000 clones, 85% to 95% of them seen once. A word on this clone: Its antigen remains unknown.

Terminally differentiated effector memory CD45RA+ cells were excluded from the naive CD8 cells, which were CD45RO-negative and positively selected for CCR7. All donors were healthy HIV-negative adults lacking recent acute infections or vaccinations. The specimen was naive CD8+ T cells sorted from blood. The gene calls are TRBV27 and TRBJ1-5, with D hard to call. This clonotype was obtained from a woman aged 30 to 39 in good health. As DNA, the CDR3 is TGTGCCAGCAGTCTGGGTTTTGGTCAGCCCCAGCATTTT. It translates to CASSLGFGQPQHF.